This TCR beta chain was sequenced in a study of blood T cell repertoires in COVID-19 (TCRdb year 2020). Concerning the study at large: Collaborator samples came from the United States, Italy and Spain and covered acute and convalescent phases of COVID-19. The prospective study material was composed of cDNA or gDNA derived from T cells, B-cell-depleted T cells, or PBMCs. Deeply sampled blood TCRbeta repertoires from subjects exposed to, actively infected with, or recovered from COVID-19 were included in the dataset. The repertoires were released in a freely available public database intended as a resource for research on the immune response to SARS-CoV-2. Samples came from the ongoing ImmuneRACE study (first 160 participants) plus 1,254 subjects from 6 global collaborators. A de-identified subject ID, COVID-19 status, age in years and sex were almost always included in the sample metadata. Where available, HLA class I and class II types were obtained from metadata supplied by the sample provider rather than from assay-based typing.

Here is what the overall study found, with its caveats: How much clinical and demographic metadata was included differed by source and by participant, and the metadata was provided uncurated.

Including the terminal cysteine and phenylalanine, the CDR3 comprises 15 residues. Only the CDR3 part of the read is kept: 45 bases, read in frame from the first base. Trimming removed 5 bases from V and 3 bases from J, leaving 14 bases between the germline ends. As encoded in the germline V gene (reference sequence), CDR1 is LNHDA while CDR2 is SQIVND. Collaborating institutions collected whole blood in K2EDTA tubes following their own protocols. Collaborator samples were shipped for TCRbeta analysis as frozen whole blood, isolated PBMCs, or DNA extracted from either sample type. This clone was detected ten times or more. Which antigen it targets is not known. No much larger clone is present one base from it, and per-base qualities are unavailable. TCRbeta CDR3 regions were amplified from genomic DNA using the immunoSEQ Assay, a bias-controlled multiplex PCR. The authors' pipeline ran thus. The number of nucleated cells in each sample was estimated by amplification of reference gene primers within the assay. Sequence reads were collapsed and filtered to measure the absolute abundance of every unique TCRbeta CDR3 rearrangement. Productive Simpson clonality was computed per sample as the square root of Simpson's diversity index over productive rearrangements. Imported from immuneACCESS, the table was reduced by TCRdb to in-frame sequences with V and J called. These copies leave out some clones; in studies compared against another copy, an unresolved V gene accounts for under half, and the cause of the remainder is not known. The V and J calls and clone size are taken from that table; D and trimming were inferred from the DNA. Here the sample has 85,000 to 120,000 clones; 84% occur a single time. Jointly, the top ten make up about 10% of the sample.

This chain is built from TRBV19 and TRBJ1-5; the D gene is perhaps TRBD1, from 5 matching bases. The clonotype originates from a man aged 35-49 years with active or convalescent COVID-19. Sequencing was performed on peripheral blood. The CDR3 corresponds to CASSSTETFNQPQHF. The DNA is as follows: TGTGCCAGTAGTTCGACAGAGACGTTCAATCAGCCCCAGCATTTT. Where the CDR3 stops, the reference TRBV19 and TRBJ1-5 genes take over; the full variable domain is DGGITQSPKYLFRKEGQNVTLSCEQNLNHDAMYWYRQDPGQGLRLIYYSQIVNDFQKGDIAEGYSVSREKKESFPLTVTSAQKNPTAFYLCASSSTETFNQPQHFGDGTRLSIL.